This TCR beta chain came from a study of cytomegalovirus exposure and HLA in healthy donors. TCRdb keeps only in-frame clones here, not all; method: immunoSEQ multiplex PCR. The sample carries roughly 150,000 clones, roughly 86% recorded once. V was clipped by 3 bases and J by 3 bases, with 11 bases between them. The CDR3 length is 15 residues. CDR1 is MRHNA and CDR2 is SNTAGT in the germline V gene. The sequence was obtained from a man younger than 35 in good health and CMV-seropositive. What was sequenced was PBMCs. The rearrangement uses TRBV6-4 and TRBJ2-2, with D perhaps TRBD1 (6 bases). Written as DNA, the CDR3 is TGTGCCAGCAGTGAAAGGGGGTCGGACACCGGGGAGCTGTTTTTT. Protein product: CASSERGSDTGELFF.